Listed here are 27 T cell receptor beta chains from one sample, sequenced in a study of CD8 T cells in ankylosing spondylitis. TCRdb itself ran the 5' RACE reads through MiXCR, one entry per CDR3 protein. Among about 360,000 distinct CDR3 sequences listed, roughly 22% were seen once. Input material: blood, either unsorted or a sorted T cell fraction (not recorded which). Receptors originate from a male donor with ankylosing spondylitis or in good health (not recorded which).

The chain has TRBV20-1 and TRBJ2-2; D uncertain. Germline assignment: CDR1 DFQATT and CDR2 SNEGSKA (reference sequence). CDR3 size: 11 residues. Trimming took 0 bases from V and 15 from J, leaving 11 bases between them. The CDR3 bases are TGCAGTGCTAGAGATCAAGGTTTGGTGTTTTTT. Translation gives CSARDQGLVFF.

V gene TRBV12-3 or TRBV12-4 combines with J gene TRBJ2-2; D not resolved. This CDR3 spans 12 amino acids. V shed 7 bases and J shed 5 bases, with 8 bases lying between them. CDR3 DNA sequence: TGTGCCAGCATGGAAGGGACCGGGGAGCTGTTTTTT. Its protein is CASMEGTGELFF.

This clonotype was seen a few times. This chain uses TRBV7-9 with TRBJ2-3; D unclear. The germline V gene has CDR1 SEHNR and CDR2 FQNEAQ (reference sequence). This CDR3 region has 12 residues. V dropped 8 bases and J dropped 2 bases, with 8 bases sitting between them. In DNA, the CDR3 is TGTGCCAGCCGGGCGCCCACAGATACGCAGTATTTT. It translates to CASRAPTDTQYF.

This clonotype showed up just a few times. This chain uses TRBV20-1 with TRBJ2-7; 7 bases are shared with TRBD1. Germline V gene data show CDR1 as DFQATT and CDR2 as SNEGSKA (reference sequence). There are 12 residues in the CDR3. V lost 6 bases to trimming and J lost 6 bases; unmatched junction nucleotides: 8. The CDR3 region has the DNA TGCAGTGCCATGACAGGGAGCGGCGAGCAGTACTTC. It encodes CSAMTGSGEQYF.

CDR3 sequence: CSAPRTSGGLYEQFF. Here the CDR3 DNA reads TGCAGTGCTCCTCGGACTAGCGGGGGGTTATATGAGCAGTTCTTC. The J gene is TRBJ2-1, the V gene TRBV20-1; the match to TRBD2 covers 14 bases. The CDR3 is made up of 15 amino acids. V shed 5 bases and J 8 bases; nucleotides not matched to a gene: 8. The germline V gene encodes CDR1 DFQATT and CDR2 SNEGSKA (reference sequence).

Here the CDR3 reads CASSPSGQGALGWGTEAFF. DNA for the CDR3: TGTGCCAGCAGCCCCTCCGGACAGGGGGCTTTAGGGTGGGGCACTGAAGCTTTCTTT. The chain uses TRBV3-1 and TRBJ1-1; 11 bases match TRBD1. CDR3 length equals 19 residues. Trimming at V came to 4 bases and at J to 4 bases, leaving 17 bases not matched to a gene. From germline, CDR1 is LGHDT and CDR2 YNNKEL (reference sequence).

This clonotype was counted a few times. V usage is TRBV28 and J usage is TRBJ2-7; no clear D gene. The CDR3 extends over 15 amino acids. Germline lookup yields CDR1 MDHEN and CDR2 SYDVKM. The V and J ends lost 5 bases and 0 bases respectively, with 14 bases between them. The CDR3 bases are TGTGCCAGCAGTGGTCGGTCCTACCCCTCCTACGAGCAGTACTTC. This sequence encodes CASSGRSYPSYEQYF.

This clonotype was observed at least ten times. The chain is built from TRBV20-1 and TRBJ2-1; weak D call: TRBD2 (6 bases). Trimming pared 0 bases from V and 3 bases from J, leaving 6 bases between. CDR1 and CDR2 (germline): DFQATT, SNEGSKA (reference sequence). This CDR3 region has 13 residues. The CDR3 bases are TGCAGTGCTAGAGAGGGGGGCTACAATGAGCAGTTCTTC. Protein product: CSAREGGYNEQFF.

The chain joins TRBV28 to TRBJ2-3; 7 bases agree with TRBD1. J was trimmed by 2 bases and V by 2 bases; bases with no gene match: 19. The CDR3 has 20 residues. Germline V CDR1 and CDR2: MDHEN, SYDVKM. The CDR3: CASSLQWSRWRTGSTDTQYF. In nucleotides, the CDR3 is TGTGCCAGCAGTTTACAATGGTCTAGGTGGCGGACAGGATCCACAGATACGCAGTATTTT.

V and J are TRBV29-1 and TRBJ2-7; unclear D gene. The CDR3 spans 12 residues. The germline V and J ends were trimmed by 0 bases and 3 bases, with 6 bases remaining between them. Per germline, CDR1 SQVTM and CDR2 ANQGSEA. The CDR3 spells CSVEDRVYEQYF. CDR3 sequence (DNA): TGCAGCGTTGAAGACCGAGTCTACGAGCAGTACTTC.

The chain has TRBV5-4 and TRBJ1-2; D perhaps matches TRBD1 (5 bases). The CDR3 is 14 residues long. CDR1 is SGHNT, CDR2 YYREEE, per germline (reference sequence). V lost 6 bases, J lost 4 bases, and 16 bases lay in between. CDR3 sequence: CASNQRGGAYGYTF. CDR3 in DNA: TGTGCCAGCAACCAACGAGGAGGGGCCTATGGCTACACCTTC.

There are many counts of this clonotype. The junction and the germline gene differ at one end; a read error may be behind it. The V gene is TRBV20-1, the J gene TRBJ2-3; 10 bases are a match to TRBD2. The germline CDR1 and CDR2 sequences are DFQATT and SNEGSKA (reference sequence). This CDR3 contains 15 residues. CDR3 nucleotides: TGCAGTGCTGGGGCTAGCGGGGGCCCCACATATACGCAGTATTTT. The encoded protein is CSAGASGGPTYTQYF.

The CDR3 sequence: CASSLGSRDNEQFF. CDR3 nucleotides: TGTGCCAGCAGTTTAGGAAGCAGGGACAATGAGCAGTTCTTC. The V and J genes are TRBV12-3 or TRBV12-4 and TRBJ2-1, with D perhaps TRBD1 (5 bases). There are 14 residues in the CDR3. The V and J ends lost 1 base and 5 bases respectively, with 9 bases between them.

This clonotype was detected ten times or more. The chain has TRBV27 and TRBJ2-7, with D perhaps matching TRBD2 (6 bases). Germline lookup yields CDR1 MNHEY and CDR2 SMNVEV (reference sequence). The CDR3 loop spans 14 amino acids. The ends were cut back, 5 bases at V and 5 bases at J, with 16 bases in the middle. CDR3 sequence reads: CASSPYKGGDEQYF. CDR3 sequence (DNA): TGTGCCAGCAGTCCCTACAAAGGAGGGGACGAGCAGTACTTC.

The chain employs TRBV4-1 and TRBJ2-1; 8 bases are a match to TRBD1. Germline values: CDR1 MGHRA, CDR2 YSYEKL. The ends lost 0 bases at V and 6 bases at J; junction bases unmatched: 7. The CDR3 has 16 residues. In nucleotides, the CDR3 is TGCGCCAGCAGCCAAGAGAATGAAGACAGGGGCAATGAGCAGTTCTTC. Its translation is CASSQENEDRGNEQFF.

The chain uses TRBV6-1 and TRBJ1-1; D call uncertain. This CDR3 comprises 19 residues. V lost 2 bases and J 1 base, leaving 23 bases between the germline ends. Germline CDR1 and CDR2: MNHNS and SASEGT. DNA for the CDR3: TGTGCCAGCAGTGAACCCGCGGGAACAACACCTCGGGGGAACACTGAAGCTTTCTTT. Its translation: CASSEPAGTTPRGNTEAFF.

This clonotype was observed a handful of times. V is TRBV27 and J is TRBJ1-2, with D possibly being TRBD1 (5 bases). This CDR3 region has 13 residues. V was clipped by 7 bases and J by 6 bases, with 15 bases between them. Germline V gene data show CDR1 as MNHEY and CDR2 as SMNVEV (reference sequence). The CDR3 region has the DNA TGTGCCAGCACCAAGGCAGGGCTTGATGGCTACACCTTC. Its protein is CASTKAGLDGYTF.

This clonotype was recorded many times. V is TRBV12-3 or TRBV12-4 and J is TRBJ2-1, with 7 bases lining up with TRBD1. This CDR3 has 16 residues. V lost 7 bases to trimming and J lost 10 bases; unmatched junction nucleotides: 19. CDR3 in amino acids: CASNTWGTASLWEQFF. CDR3 sequence (DNA): TGTGCCAGCAACACATGGGGGACAGCATCGCTTTGGGAGCAGTTCTTC.

A few counts support this clonotype. The chain has TRBV4-1 and TRBJ1-1; possible D gene TRBD1, 5 bases. Trimming took off 4 bases at V and 6 bases at J, with 18 bases between the two ends. This CDR3 comprises 15 residues. In germline, CDR1 is MGHRA, CDR2 YSYEKL. Here the CDR3 reads CASSPAGLGRAEAFF. The CDR3 DNA sequence: TGCGCCAGCAGCCCCGCAGGGCTCGGCAGGGCTGAAGCTTTCTTT.

This clonotype was detected a few times. The chain is built from TRBV10-2 and TRBJ2-2; 8 positions agree with TRBD2. This CDR3 has 16 residues. The germline V gene encodes CDR1 WSHSY and CDR2 SAAADI. V shed 1 base and J 4 bases; nucleotides not matched to a gene: 5. The CDR3 DNA is TGCGCCAGCAGTGAGTTAACGGGGGGGAGCACCGGGGAGCTGTTTTTT. Amino acid sequence: CASSELTGGSTGELFF.

This clonotype was observed many times. This sequence joins TRBV7-9 and TRBJ2-7; D is ambiguous. The CDR3 consists of 13 residues. Germline CDR1 reads SEHNR; CDR2 reads FQNEAQ (reference sequence). V lost 5 bases and J 3 bases, leaving 11 bases between the germline ends. CDR3 in amino acids: CASSQTTSYEQYF. CDR3 sequence (DNA): TGTGCCAGCAGCCAGACGACGAGCTACGAGCAGTACTTC.

V and J are TRBV30 and TRBJ2-5; D gene ambiguous. The CDR3 runs to 13 residues. The V gene's germline CDR1 is GTSNPN and CDR2 SVGIG (reference sequence). The V end was cut by 0 bases, the J end by 1 base, with 6 bases between. CDR3: CAWSVLAQETQYF. The DNA of the CDR3 is TGTGCCTGGAGTGTACTGGCCCAAGAGACCCAGTACTTC.

CDR3 nucleotides: TGCAGCGTTGTTTCCGGCTCCTATGGCTACACCTTC. Translating it yields CSVVSGSYGYTF. The V call is TRBV29-1, the J call TRBJ1-2; D is uncertain. The ends were cut back, 4 bases at V and 4 bases at J, with 10 bases in the middle. This CDR3 spans 12 amino acids. Germline V gives CDR1 SQVTM, CDR2 ANQGSEA.

The rearrangement joins TRBV5-1 to TRBJ2-2; maybe TRBD2 (6 bases). Germline-derived CDR1 and CDR2 are SGHRS and YFSETQ. V lost 6 bases to trimming and J lost 0 bases, with 12 bases between them. The CDR3 contains 15 residues. In DNA form, the CDR3 reads TGCGCCAGCACACAAACGGGGGCGAACACCGGGGAGCTGTTTTTT. Protein: CASTQTGANTGELFF.

The chain joins TRBV12-3 or TRBV12-4 to TRBJ2-1; possible D gene TRBD1, 5 bases. The CDR3 loop spans 13 amino acids. Trimming left V 7 bases short and J 1 base short, with 8 bases between. The CDR3 DNA is TGTGCCAGCATTAGGGGTTCCTACAATGAGCAGTTCTTC. It translates to CASIRGSYNEQFF.

This clonotype was recorded a few times. The chain carries TRBV4-1 and TRBJ1-2, with 10 bases that match TRBD1. The CDR3 is 15 residues long. Germline V gene data show CDR1 as MGHRA and CDR2 as YSYEKL. Losses at the gene ends were 2 bases for V and 8 bases for J; bases not matched to a gene: 8. As DNA, the CDR3 is TGCGCCAGCAGCCAACAGGCGGACAGGGGGGACGGCTACACCTTC. Its protein is CASSQQADRGDGYTF.

The rearrangement joins TRBV7-6 to TRBJ2-2; TRBD1 matches at 8 bases. Germline assignment: CDR1 SGHVS and CDR2 FNYEAQ. V was clipped by 1 base and J by 4 bases; unmatched bases: 8. The CDR3 has 17 residues. The CDR3 region has the DNA TGTGCCAGCAGCTTAGAGGTCGGGACAGGAGTCACCGGGGAGCTGTTTTTT. Its protein product is CASSLEVGTGVTGELFF.